This T cell receptor (beta chain) was identified during a study of control samples from healthy donors and cancer patients. Libraries were prepared by immunoSEQ multiplex PCR; TCRdb keeps only in-frame clonotypes and omits some of them. The repertoire has some 140,000 clones, approximately 86% of them found once; the top ten carry around 8.2%. Germline CDR1 is SGHTS and CDR2 is YDEGEE. This CDR3 is 14 amino acids long. The germline V and J ends were trimmed by 2 bases and 0 bases, with 9 bases remaining between them. This TCR was sampled from a woman in her twenties or thirties in good health. This chain links TRBV5-8 with TRBJ2-7; no clear D. Sequencing input: blood. The CDR3 spells CASSLGPSSYEQYF. Written as DNA, the CDR3 is TGTGCCAGCAGCTTAGGGCCGAGCTCCTACGAGCAGTACTTC.